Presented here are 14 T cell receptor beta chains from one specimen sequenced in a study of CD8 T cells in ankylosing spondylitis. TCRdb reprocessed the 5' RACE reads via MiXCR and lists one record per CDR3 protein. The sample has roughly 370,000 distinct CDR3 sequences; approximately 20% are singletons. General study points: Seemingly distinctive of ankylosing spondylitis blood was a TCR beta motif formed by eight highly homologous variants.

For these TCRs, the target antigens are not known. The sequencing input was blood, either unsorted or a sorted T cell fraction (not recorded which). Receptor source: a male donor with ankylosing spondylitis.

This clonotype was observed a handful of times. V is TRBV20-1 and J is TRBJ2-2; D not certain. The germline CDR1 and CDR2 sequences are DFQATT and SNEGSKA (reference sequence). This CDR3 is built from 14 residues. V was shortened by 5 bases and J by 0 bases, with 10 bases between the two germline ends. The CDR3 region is CSASRAPNTGELFF. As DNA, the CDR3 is TGCAGTGCTTCCCGGGCCCCGAACACCGGGGAGCTGTTTTTT.

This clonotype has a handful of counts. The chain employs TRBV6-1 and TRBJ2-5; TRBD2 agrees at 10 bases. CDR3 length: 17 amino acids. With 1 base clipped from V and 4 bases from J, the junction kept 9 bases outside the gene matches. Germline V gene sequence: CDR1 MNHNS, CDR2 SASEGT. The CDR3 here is CASSEDPSGSVGETQYF. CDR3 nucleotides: TGTGCCAGCAGTGAAGACCCTAGCGGGAGTGTGGGAGAGACCCAGTACTTC.

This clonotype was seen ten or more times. CDR3: CASSLALSALTEAFF. The CDR3 bases are TGCGCCAGCAGCTTGGCCCTAAGTGCTCTTACTGAAGCTTTCTTT. V and J are TRBV5-1 and TRBJ1-1; D is unclear. Trimming took 0 bases from V and 5 from J, leaving 14 bases between them. This CDR3 spans 15 amino acids. CDR1 is SGHRS, CDR2 YFSETQ, per germline.

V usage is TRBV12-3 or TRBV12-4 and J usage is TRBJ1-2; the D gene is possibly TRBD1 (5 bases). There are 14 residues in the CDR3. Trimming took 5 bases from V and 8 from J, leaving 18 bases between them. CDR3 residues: CASSLMGGAWGYTF. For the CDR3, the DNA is TGTGCCAGCAGTCTTATGGGGGGAGCGTGGGGCTACACCTTC.

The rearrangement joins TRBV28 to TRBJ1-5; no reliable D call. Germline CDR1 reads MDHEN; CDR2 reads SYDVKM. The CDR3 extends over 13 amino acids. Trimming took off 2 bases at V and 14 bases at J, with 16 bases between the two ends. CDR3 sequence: CASSLPGPASEHF. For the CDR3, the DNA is TGTGCCAGCAGTTTACCCGGACCAGCATCGGAGCATTTT.

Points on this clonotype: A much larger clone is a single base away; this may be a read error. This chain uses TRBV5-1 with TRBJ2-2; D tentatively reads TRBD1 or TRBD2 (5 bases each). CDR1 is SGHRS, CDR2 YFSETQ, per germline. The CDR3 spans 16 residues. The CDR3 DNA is TGCGCCAGCAGCGGGGACGGAAACGCGAACACCGGGGAGCTGTCTTTT. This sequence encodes CASSGDGNANTGELSF.

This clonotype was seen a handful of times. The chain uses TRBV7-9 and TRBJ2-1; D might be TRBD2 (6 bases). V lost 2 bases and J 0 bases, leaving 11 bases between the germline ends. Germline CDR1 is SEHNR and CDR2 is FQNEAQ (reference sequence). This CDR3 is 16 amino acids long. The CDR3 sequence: CASSLFRGTSYNEQFF. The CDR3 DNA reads TGTGCCAGCAGCTTATTCCGGGGGACCTCCTACAATGAGCAGTTCTTC.

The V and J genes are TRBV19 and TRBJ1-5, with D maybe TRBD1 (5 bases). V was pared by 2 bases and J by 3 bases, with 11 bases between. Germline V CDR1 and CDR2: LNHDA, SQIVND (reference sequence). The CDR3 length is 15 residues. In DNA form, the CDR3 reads TGTGCCAGTAGTATAATGACAGAAATCAATCAGCCCCAGCATTTT. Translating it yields CASSIMTEINQPQHF.

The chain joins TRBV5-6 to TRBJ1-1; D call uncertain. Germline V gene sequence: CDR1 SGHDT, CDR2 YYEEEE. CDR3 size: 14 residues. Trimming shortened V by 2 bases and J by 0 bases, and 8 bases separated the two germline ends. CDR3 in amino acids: CASSFGSMNTEAFF. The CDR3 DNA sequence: TGTGCCAGCAGCTTCGGCAGTATGAACACTGAAGCTTTCTTT.

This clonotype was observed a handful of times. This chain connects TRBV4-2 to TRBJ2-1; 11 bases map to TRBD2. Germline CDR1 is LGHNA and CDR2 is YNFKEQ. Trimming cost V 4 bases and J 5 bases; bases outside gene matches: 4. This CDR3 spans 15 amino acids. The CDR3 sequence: CASSLTSGGDNEQFF. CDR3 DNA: TGTGCCAGCAGCCTCACTAGCGGGGGAGACAATGAGCAGTTCTTC.

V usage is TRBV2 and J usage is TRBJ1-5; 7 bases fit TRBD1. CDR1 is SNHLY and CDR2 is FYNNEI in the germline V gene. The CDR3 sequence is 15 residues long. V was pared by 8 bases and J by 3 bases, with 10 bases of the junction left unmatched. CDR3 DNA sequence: TGTGCCAGCTGCTGGGACAGTTCGATCAATCAGCCCCAGCATTTT. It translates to CASCWDSSINQPQHF. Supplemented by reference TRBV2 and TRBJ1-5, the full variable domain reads EPEVTQTPSHQVTQMGQEVILRCVPISNHLYFYWYRQILGQKVEFLVSFYNNEISEKSEIFDDQFSVERPDGSNFTLKIRSTKLEDSAMYFCASCWDSSINQPQHFGDGTRLSIL.

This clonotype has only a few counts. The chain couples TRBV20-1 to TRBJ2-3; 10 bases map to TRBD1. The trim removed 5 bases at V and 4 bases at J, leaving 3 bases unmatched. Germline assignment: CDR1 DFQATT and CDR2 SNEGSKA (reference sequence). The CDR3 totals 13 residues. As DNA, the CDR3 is TGCAGTGCTGGCGGACAGGGGGCAGATACGCAGTATTTT. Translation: CSAGGQGADTQYF.

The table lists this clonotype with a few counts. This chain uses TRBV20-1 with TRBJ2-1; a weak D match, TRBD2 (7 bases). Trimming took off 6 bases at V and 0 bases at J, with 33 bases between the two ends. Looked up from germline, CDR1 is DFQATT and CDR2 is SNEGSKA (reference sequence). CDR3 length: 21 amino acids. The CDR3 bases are TGCAGTGCCCCCCGGGCAGGGGAGGCCAACGGTGGCGGGAGCTCCTACAATGAGCAGTTCTTC. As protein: CSAPRAGEANGGGSSYNEQFF.

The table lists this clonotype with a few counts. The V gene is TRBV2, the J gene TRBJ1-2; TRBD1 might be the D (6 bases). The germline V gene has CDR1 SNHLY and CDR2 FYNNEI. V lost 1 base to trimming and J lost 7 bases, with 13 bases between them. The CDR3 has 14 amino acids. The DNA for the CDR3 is TGTGCCAGCAGTGAAGTCCGGGACAACGCTGGCTACACCTTC. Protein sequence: CASSEVRDNAGYTF.